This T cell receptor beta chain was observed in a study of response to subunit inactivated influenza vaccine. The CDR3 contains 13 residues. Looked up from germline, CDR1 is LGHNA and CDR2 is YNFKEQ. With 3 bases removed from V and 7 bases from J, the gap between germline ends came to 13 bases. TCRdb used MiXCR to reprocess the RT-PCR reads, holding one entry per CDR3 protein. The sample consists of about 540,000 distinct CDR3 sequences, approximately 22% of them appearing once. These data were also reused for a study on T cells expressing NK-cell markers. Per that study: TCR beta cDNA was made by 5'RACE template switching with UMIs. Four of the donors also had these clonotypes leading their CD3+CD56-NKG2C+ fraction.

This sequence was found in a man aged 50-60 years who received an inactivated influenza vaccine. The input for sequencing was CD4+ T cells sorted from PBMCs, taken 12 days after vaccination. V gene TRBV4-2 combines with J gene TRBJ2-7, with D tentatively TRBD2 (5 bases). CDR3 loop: CASSQRDSGEQYF. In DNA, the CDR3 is TGTGCCAGCAGCCAGAGGGATTCGGGGGAGCAGTACTTC.